The 6 T cell receptor beta chains below were found in one sample sequenced in a study of OX40 agonist ivuxolimab in advanced cancers. The repertoire was sequenced with immunoSEQ multiplex PCR; TCRdb's copy has only in-frame clones and lacks some. The sample lists fewer than 80,000 clones, approximately 85% occurring once. Sequences were derived from CD4+ or CD8+ T cells sorted from blood, sampled in a trial of the OX40 agonist ivuxolimab. The origin of the receptors is an adult with an advanced solid tumor such as melanoma, head and neck, liver or kidney cancer.

The chain is built from TRBV7-2 and TRBJ2-7, with D maybe TRBD2 (5 bases). Germline CDR1 is SGHTA and CDR2 is FQGNSA. V dropped 5 bases and J dropped 4 bases, with 15 bases sitting between them. The CDR3 extends over 14 amino acids. CDR3 in DNA: TGTGCCAGCAGCACCCCTCCACTAGTTTACGAGCAGTACTTC. This gives the protein CASSTPPLVYEQYF.

The chain combines TRBV7-6 with TRBJ1-2, with D possibly being TRBD1 (5 bases). V was cut by 6 bases and J by 7 bases, with 15 bases left in between. Germline loops: CDR1 SGHVS, CDR2 FNYEAQ. The CDR3 has 13 residues. CDR3 coding DNA: TGTGCCAGCAGTCCCGGACCTGGGGGTGGCTACACCTTC. It encodes CASSPGPGGGYTF.

The chain has TRBV4-1 and TRBJ2-3; no clear D gene. V lost 4 bases to trimming and J lost 2 bases, with 13 bases between them. Germline V CDR1 and CDR2: MGHRA, YSYEKL. The CDR3 extends over 15 amino acids. CDR3: CASSPPGPATDTQYF. The DNA of the CDR3 is TGCGCCAGCAGCCCCCCCGGACCAGCCACAGATACGCAGTATTTT.

The chain couples TRBV6-1 to TRBJ1-5, with D perhaps TRBD1 (6 bases). The V gene lost 6 bases and the J gene lost 9 bases, with 15 bases spanning the gap. CDR1 and CDR2 (germline): MNHNS, SASEGT. CDR3 length equals 13 residues. CDR3 nucleotides: TGTGCCAGCAGCTCCCGAGGGGGAGGGCCCCAGCATTTT. It specifies CASSSRGGGPQHF.

This clone appeared once. The chain joins TRBV5-1 to TRBJ2-7, with D maybe TRBD2 (5 bases). Trimming removed 0 bases from V and 2 bases from J, with 12 bases in between. CDR1 SGHRS and CDR2 YFSETQ come from the germline V gene. The CDR3 has 15 amino acids. The CDR3 nucleotides are TGCGCCAGCAGCTTGGAGGGCGGGTGGGCCTACGAGCAGTACTTC. It is translated as CASSLEGGWAYEQYF.

This chain links TRBV19 with TRBJ1-3, with D hard to call. The V gene lost 8 bases and the J gene lost 0 bases, with 8 bases spanning the gap. CDR3 length equals 13 residues. Germline V gene sequence: CDR1 LNHDA, CDR2 SQIVND (reference sequence). The DNA for the CDR3 is TGTGCCAGTGGAGTTTTCTCTGGAAACACCATATATTTT. Amino acid sequence: CASGVFSGNTIYF.